This TCR beta chain originates from a study of OX40 agonist ivuxolimab in advanced cancers. This clone has only one observation. This CDR3 spans 13 amino acids. Trimming removed 6 bases at V and 3 bases at J, with 10 bases between. Germline V gene lookup returns CDR1 MNHEY and CDR2 SMNVEV (reference sequence). Clones were sequenced by immunoSEQ multiplex PCR, and TCRdb holds only the in-frame ones, with some missing. The sample yields 75,000 to 90,000 clones, about four fifths seen once. The clonotype was recovered from an adult with an advanced solid tumor such as melanoma, head and neck, liver or kidney cancer. The chain is built from TRBV27 and TRBJ2-3; D is possibly TRBD1 (6 bases). The sample consisted of CD4+ or CD8+ T cells sorted from blood, taken in a trial of the OX40 agonist ivuxolimab. In DNA form, the CDR3 reads TGTGCCAGCAGGGTACAGGGAACAGATACGCAGTATTTT. Its translation: CASRVQGTDTQYF.